The present T cell receptor beta chain was sequenced within a study of blood T cell repertoires in COVID-19. On this clone: This specimen includes other DNA sequences encoding the same CDR3.

CDR3 size: 14 residues. In germline, CDR1 is SEHNR, CDR2 FQNEAQ (reference sequence). The V end lost 1 base, the J end lost 2 bases, and 8 bases lay between the germline ends. Seattle cases were enrolled at active infection and followed longitudinally. The repertoire was sequenced with immunoSEQ multiplex PCR; TCRdb's copy has only in-frame clones and lacks some. The sample lists some 240,000 clones, around 90% occurring once. J is TRBJ1-1 and V is TRBV7-9, with a weak D call TRBD1 (6 bases). The source of this sequence is a woman aged 70 to 79 with COVID-19, enrolled during active disease. Sequencing used peripheral blood. In DNA, the CDR3 is TGTGCCAGCAGCTTAGGACAGGTCAACACTGAAGCTTTCTTT. This encodes CASSLGQVNTEAFF.